Listed here are 10 T cell receptor beta chains from one sample, sequenced in a study of blood T cell repertoires in COVID-19. The protocol was immunoSEQ multiplex PCR, while the TCRdb copy is restricted to in-frame clones and leaves out a portion. The sample lists under 250,000 clones; over 80% were seen once. Sequencing was carried out using PBMCs or T cells enriched from blood (not recorded which). These receptors were taken from a woman aged 35 to 49 who had been exposed to COVID-19.

The gene calls are TRBV24-1 and TRBJ2-5; 8 bases map to TRBD1. From germline, CDR1 is KGHDR and CDR2 SFDVKD. Trimming at V came to 4 bases and at J to 3 bases, leaving 3 bases not matched to a gene. The CDR3 has 14 residues. The DNA of the CDR3 is TGTGCCACCAGTGAGAACAGGGGGAAAGAGACCCAGTACTTC. Its translation: CATSENRGKETQYF.

This clone occurred once. The chain combines TRBV18 with TRBJ1-2; TRBD1 is a possible D gene (6 bases). The CDR3 has 14 residues. The V end lost 3 bases, the J end lost 3 bases, and 11 bases lay between the germline ends. Germline V gene data show CDR1 as KGHSH and CDR2 as LQKENI. The CDR3 DNA follows: TGTGCCAGCTCACCGGGGGGGGCCTACTATGGCTACACCTTC. Its protein product is CASSPGGAYYGYTF. The complete variable domain, with remaining parts taken from reference TRBV18 and TRBJ1-2, reads NAGVMQNPRHLVRRRGQEARLRCSPMKGHSHVYWYRQLPEEGLKFMVYLQKENIIDESGMPKERFSAEFPKEGPSILRIQQVVRGDSAAYFCASSPGGAYYGYTFGSGTRLTVV.

The chain links TRBV5-1 to TRBJ2-1, with 10 bases that match TRBD2. Germline assignment: CDR1 SGHRS and CDR2 YFSETQ. V trimming: 3 bases; J trimming: 9 bases; junction bases outside the gene matches: 21. CDR3 length equals 19 residues. The CDR3 coding sequence is TGCGCCAGCAGCTCCCCTCTTGATGTCGGGACTAGCGTTTTCGGTGAGCAGTTCTTC. The encoded protein is CASSSPLDVGTSVFGEQFF.

Comment on this clone: Germline is not matched at one junction end, which may reflect a read error. The rearrangement uses TRBV5-1 and TRBJ1-4, with 10 bases lining up with TRBD1. Germline V gives CDR1 SGHRS, CDR2 YFSETQ. This CDR3 has 16 residues. The CDR3 coding sequence is TGTGCCAGCAGCCATCTAGGACAGGGGGGAGGTGAAAAACTGTTTTTT. Its protein product is CASSHLGQGGGEKLFF.

This clone came up once. J is TRBJ2-1 and V is TRBV11-2, with 10 bases that match TRBD2. This CDR3 is 19 amino acids long. Losses at the gene ends were 3 bases for V and 10 bases for J; bases not matched to a gene: 21. Germline CDR1 is SGHAT and CDR2 is FQNNGV. CDR3 loop: CASSLLTVLAGAKIGEQFF. The CDR3 DNA follows: TGTGCCAGCAGCTTGTTAACCGTCCTAGCGGGGGCGAAAATAGGGGAGCAGTTCTTC.

The gene calls are TRBV28 and TRBJ1-5, with D possibly TRBD1 on 5 matching bases. The V end was cut by 6 bases, the J end by 6 bases, with 18 bases between. The CDR3 totals 15 residues. The V gene's germline CDR1 is MDHEN and CDR2 SYDVKM. The CDR3 reads CASRGGTSGGQPQHF. CDR3 nucleotide sequence: TGTGCCAGCAGAGGCGGGACCTCCGGCGGTCAGCCCCAGCATTTT. Complete variable domain (other parts from reference TRBV28 and TRBJ1-5): DVKVTQSSRYLVKRTGEKVFLECVQDMDHENMFWYRQDPGLGLRLIYFSYDVKMKEKGDIPEGYSVSREKKERFSLILESASTNQTSMYLCASRGGTSGGQPQHFGDGTRLSIL.

This chain links TRBV9 with TRBJ2-2, with 8 bases aligning to TRBD2. V shed 4 bases and J 3 bases; nucleotides not matched to a gene: 8. The CDR3 runs 16 residues. The germline V gene encodes CDR1 SGDLS and CDR2 YYNGEE. Written as DNA, the CDR3 is TGTGCCAGCAGCCCGGCGGGGGGTGTTGACACCGGGGAGCTGTTTTTT. Translating gives CASSPAGGVDTGELFF.

The chain carries TRBV4-1 and TRBJ1-1; weak D call: TRBD1 (6 bases). V lost 5 bases to trimming and J lost 1 base, with 14 bases between them. This CDR3 contains 15 residues. Germline values: CDR1 MGHRA, CDR2 YSYEKL. CDR3 DNA sequence: TGCGCCAGCAGCGCGGCGAGGGGGACGAACACTGAAGCTTTCTTT. It is translated as CASSAARGTNTEAFF.

The V call is TRBV7-8, the J call TRBJ2-5; D call uncertain. The germline V gene has CDR1 SGHVS and CDR2 FQNEAQ. The CDR3 length is 13 residues. Trimming stripped 6 bases from V and 5 bases from J, with 13 bases between. The CDR3 is CASRKRYRETQYF. The CDR3 DNA reads as TGTGCCAGCAGAAAGAGGTATCGGGAGACCCAGTACTTC. The full variable domain, its missing parts supplied by reference TRBV7-8 and TRBJ2-5, is GAGVSQSPRYKVAKRGQDVALRCDPISGHVSLFWYQQALGQGPEFLTYFQNEAQLDKSGLPSDRFFAERPEGSVSTLKIQRTQQEDSAVYLCASRKRYRETQYFGPGTRLLVL.

This clone was counted between two and nine times. The CDR3 nucleotides are TGTGCCAGCAGTTCTAGCCCCCAACCCTCCTACGAGCAGTACTTC. Its protein is CASSSSPQPSYEQYF. The J gene is TRBJ2-7, the V gene TRBV9; D might be TRBD2 (5 bases). The CDR3 sequence is 15 residues long. V shed 5 bases and J shed 0 bases, with 15 bases lying between them. Germline loops: CDR1 SGDLS, CDR2 YYNGEE. Using reference TRBV9 and TRBJ2-7 for the parts outside the CDR3, the full variable domain is DSGVTQTPKHLITATGQRVTLRCSPRSGDLSVYWYQQSLDQGLQFLIQYYNGEERAKGNILERFSAQQFPDLHSELNLSSLELGDSALYFCASSSSPQPSYEQYFGPGTRLTVT.